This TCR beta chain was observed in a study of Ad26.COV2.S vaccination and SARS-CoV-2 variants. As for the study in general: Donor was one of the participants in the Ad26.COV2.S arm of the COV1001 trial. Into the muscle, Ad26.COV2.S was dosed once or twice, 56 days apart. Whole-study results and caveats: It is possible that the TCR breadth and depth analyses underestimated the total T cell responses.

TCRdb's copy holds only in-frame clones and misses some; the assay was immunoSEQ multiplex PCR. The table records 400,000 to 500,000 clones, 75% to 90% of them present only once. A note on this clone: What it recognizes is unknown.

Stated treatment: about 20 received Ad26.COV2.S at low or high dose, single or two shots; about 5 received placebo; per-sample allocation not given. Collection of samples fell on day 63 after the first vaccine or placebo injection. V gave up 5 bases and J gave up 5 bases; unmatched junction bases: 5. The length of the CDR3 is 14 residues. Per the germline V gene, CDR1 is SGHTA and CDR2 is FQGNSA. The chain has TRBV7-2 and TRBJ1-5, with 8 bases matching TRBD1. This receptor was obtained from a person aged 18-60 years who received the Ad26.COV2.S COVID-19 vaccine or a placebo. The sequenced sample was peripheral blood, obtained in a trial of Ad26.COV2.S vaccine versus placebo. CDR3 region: CASSPRQGYQPQHF. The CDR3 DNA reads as TGTGCCAGCAGCCCTCGACAGGGGTATCAGCCCCAGCATTTT.